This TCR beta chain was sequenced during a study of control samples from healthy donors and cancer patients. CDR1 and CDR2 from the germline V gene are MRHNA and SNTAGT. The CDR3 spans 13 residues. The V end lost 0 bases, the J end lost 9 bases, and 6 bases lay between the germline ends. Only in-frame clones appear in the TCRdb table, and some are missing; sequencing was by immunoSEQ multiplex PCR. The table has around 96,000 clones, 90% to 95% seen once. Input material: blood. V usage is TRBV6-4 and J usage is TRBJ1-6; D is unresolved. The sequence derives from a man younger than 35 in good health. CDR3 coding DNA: TGTGCCAGCAGTGACTCAGGGTTTTCACCCCTCCACTTT. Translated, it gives CASSDSGFSPLHF.